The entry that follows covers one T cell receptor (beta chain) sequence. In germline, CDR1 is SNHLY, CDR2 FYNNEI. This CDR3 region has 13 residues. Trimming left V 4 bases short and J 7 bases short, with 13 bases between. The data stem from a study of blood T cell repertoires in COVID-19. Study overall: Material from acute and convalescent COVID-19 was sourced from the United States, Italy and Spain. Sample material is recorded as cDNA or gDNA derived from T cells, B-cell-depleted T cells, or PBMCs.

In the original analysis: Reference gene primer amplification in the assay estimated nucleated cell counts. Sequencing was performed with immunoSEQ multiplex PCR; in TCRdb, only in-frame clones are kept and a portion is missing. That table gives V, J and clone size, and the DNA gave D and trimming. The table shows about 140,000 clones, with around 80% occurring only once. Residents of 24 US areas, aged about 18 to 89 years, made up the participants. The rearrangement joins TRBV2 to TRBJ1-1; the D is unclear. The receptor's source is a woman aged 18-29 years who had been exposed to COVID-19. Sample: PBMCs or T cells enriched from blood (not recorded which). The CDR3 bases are TGTGCCAGCAGTGTAGTCGGGTCTGATGAAGCTTTCTTT. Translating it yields CASSVVGSDEAFF. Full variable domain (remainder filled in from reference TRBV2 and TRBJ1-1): EPEVTQTPSHQVTQMGQEVILRCVPISNHLYFYWYRQILGQKVEFLVSFYNNEISEKSEIFDDQFSVERPDGSNFTLKIRSTKLEDSAMYFCASSVVGSDEAFFGQGTRLTVV.